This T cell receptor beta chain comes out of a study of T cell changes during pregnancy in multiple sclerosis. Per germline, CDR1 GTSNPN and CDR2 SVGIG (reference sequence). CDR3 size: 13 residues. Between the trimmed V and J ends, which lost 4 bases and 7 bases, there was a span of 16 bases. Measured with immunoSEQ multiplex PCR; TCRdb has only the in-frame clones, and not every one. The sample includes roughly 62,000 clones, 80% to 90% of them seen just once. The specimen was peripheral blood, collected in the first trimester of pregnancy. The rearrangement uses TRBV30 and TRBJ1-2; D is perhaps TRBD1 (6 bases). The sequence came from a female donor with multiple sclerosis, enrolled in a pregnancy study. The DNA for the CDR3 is TGTGCCTGGAATAGTCTTACAGGGACTGGCTACACCTTC. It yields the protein CAWNSLTGTGYTF.